The rows below give T cell receptor beta chains drawn from one sample of a study of blood T cell repertoires in COVID-19. Data came from immunoSEQ multiplex PCR; TCRdb stores just in-frame clones and leaves some out. The table has 99,000 or so clones, around 84% seen once. Sequenced input: peripheral blood. The receptor source for this set is a woman of 80 years or more with acute or convalescent COVID-19. Both conserved end residues are part of each CDR3.

v_gene: TRBV6-5
len: 14
j_gene: TRBJ1-5
CDR3aa: CASSSGQVGQPQHF

v_gene: TRBV3-1/TRBV3-2
len: 14
j_gene: TRBJ1-4
CDR3aa: CASSQRTGEEKLFF

v_gene: TRBV9
len: 15
j_gene: TRBJ2-4
CDR3aa: CASSPSGTGASIQYF

v_gene: TRBV27
len: 13
j_gene: TRBJ1-5
CDR3aa: CASRPGQNQPQHF

v_gene: TRBV29-1
len: 13
j_gene: TRBJ2-2
CDR3aa: CSVVRTQTGELFF

v_gene: TRBV12-3/TRBV12-4
len: 12
j_gene: TRBJ1-2
CDR3aa: CASSLDREQGTF

v_gene: TRBV29-1
len: 13
j_gene: TRBJ2-5
CDR3aa: CSVGGGGAETQYF

v_gene: TRBV9
len: 17
j_gene: TRBJ2-2
CDR3aa: CASIRGGSAANTGELFF

v_gene: TRBV2
len: 17
j_gene: TRBJ2-3
CDR3aa: CASSETGTSASTDTQYF

v_gene: TRBV29-1
len: 13
j_gene: TRBJ2-1
CDR3aa: CSVEMTSRYEQFF

v_gene: TRBV6-5
len: 14
j_gene: TRBJ2-3
CDR3aa: CASSWTGAADTQYF

v_gene: TRBV10-2
len: 14
j_gene: TRBJ1-5
CDR3aa: CASSESTQNQPQHF

v_gene: TRBV6-5
len: 14
j_gene: TRBJ1-1
CDR3aa: CASSYKGKDTEAFF

v_gene: TRBV18
len: 14
j_gene: TRBJ1-6
CDR3aa: CASSEGQGRSPLHF

v_gene: TRBV18
len: 14
j_gene: TRBJ1-5
CDR3aa: CASSPDRVGQPQHF

v_gene: TRBV9
len: 14
j_gene: TRBJ1-1
CDR3aa: CASSVAQGGTEAFF

v_gene: TRBV6-1
len: 15
j_gene: TRBJ1-6
CDR3aa: CASSETGGYNSPLHF

v_gene: TRBV10-3
len: 12
j_gene: TRBJ1-2
CDR3aa: CAISESLVGYTF

v_gene: TRBV29-1
len: 14
j_gene: TRBJ2-7
CDR3aa: CSVQDGGISYEQYF

v_gene: TRBV6-5
len: 13
j_gene: TRBJ2-7
CDR3aa: CASSRENPYEQYF

v_gene: TRBV2
len: 13
j_gene: TRBJ2-7
CDR3aa: CARERQGKVEQYF

v_gene: TRBV5-1
len: 12
j_gene: TRBJ2-1
CDR3aa: CASRLTGNEQFF

v_gene: TRBV10-2
len: 14
j_gene: TRBJ1-5
CDR3aa: CASSGGLRNQPQHF

v_gene: TRBV25-1
len: 14
j_gene: TRBJ2-4
CDR3aa: CASSDTRTANIQYF

v_gene: TRBV2
len: 15
j_gene: TRBJ2-1
CDR3aa: CASSELDSSYNEQFF

v_gene: TRBV7-2
len: 14
j_gene: TRBJ1-4
CDR3aa: CASSPRDRVGKLFF

v_gene: TRBV24-1
len: 13
j_gene: TRBJ2-7
CDR3aa: CATSDGGTGEQYF

v_gene: TRBV21-1
len: 13
j_gene: TRBJ1-2
CDR3aa: CASNRGMGYGYTF

v_gene: TRBV6-1
len: 13
j_gene: TRBJ1-2
CDR3aa: CASSEARGFGYTF

v_gene: TRBV23-1
len: 12
j_gene: TRBJ1-2
CDR3aa: CASSRPGEGYTF

v_gene: TRBV2
len: 15
j_gene: TRBJ2-7
CDR3aa: CASSETAGRRGEQYF

v_gene: TRBV18
len: 13
j_gene: TRBJ2-7
CDR3aa: CASSPGTDYEQYF

v_gene: TRBV29-1
len: 17
j_gene: TRBJ2-3
CDR3aa: CSVSGLASLGGTDTQYF

v_gene: TRBV24-1
len: 15
j_gene: TRBJ2-1
CDR3aa: CATRQGSLAGSEQFF

v_gene: TRBV5-4
len: 16
j_gene: TRBJ2-1
CDR3aa: CASSSRGRGKWGEQFF

v_gene: TRBV29-1
len: 17
j_gene: TRBJ2-3
CDR3aa: CSVEDSGSGSIVNTQYF

v_gene: TRBV4-3
len: 14
j_gene: TRBJ1-2
CDR3aa: CASSQEAGLGGYTF

v_gene: TRBV3-1/TRBV3-2
len: 15
j_gene: TRBJ1-1
CDR3aa: CASSSGQRFFAEAFF

v_gene: TRBV18
len: 14
j_gene: TRBJ2-4
CDR3aa: CASSPQRERNIQYF

v_gene: TRBV7-9
len: 15
j_gene: TRBJ2-5
CDR3aa: CASNLGLAGEETQYF

v_gene: TRBV2
len: 14
j_gene: TRBJ1-1
CDR3aa: CASSERRWDTEAFF